The source of this TCR beta chain is a study of radiotherapy plus CTLA-4 blockade in lung cancer. Study conclusions and caveats: Blood TCR clones of tumor origin expanded after radiotherapy plus ipilimumab.

Some clones are missing from TCRdb's copy, which holds only in-frame ones; the method was immunoSEQ multiplex PCR. This sample yields 20,000 to 30,000 clones, of which over 70% are seen a single time; 20% to 25% belongs to the top ten. Chemo-refractory metastatic non-small-cell lung cancer patients were treated with focal radiation plus CTLA-4 blockade with ipilimumab. This clone was counted only a few times. What it binds is unknown. This sample comprised peripheral blood, obtained from a patient treated with radiotherapy plus ipilimumab. The clonotype comes from a human donor with non-small cell lung cancer that progressed on radiotherapy plus ipilimumab.

DNA for the CDR3: TGTGCCAGCAGCGCAACGGACGGTCCCTCCTACGAGCAGTACTTC. This sequence encodes CASSATDGPSYEQYF. V and J are TRBV9 and TRBJ2-7; the D is unclear. The V gene's germline CDR1 is SGDLS and CDR2 YYNGEE. V dropped 3 bases and J dropped 0 bases, with 13 bases sitting between them. This CDR3 spans 15 amino acids.